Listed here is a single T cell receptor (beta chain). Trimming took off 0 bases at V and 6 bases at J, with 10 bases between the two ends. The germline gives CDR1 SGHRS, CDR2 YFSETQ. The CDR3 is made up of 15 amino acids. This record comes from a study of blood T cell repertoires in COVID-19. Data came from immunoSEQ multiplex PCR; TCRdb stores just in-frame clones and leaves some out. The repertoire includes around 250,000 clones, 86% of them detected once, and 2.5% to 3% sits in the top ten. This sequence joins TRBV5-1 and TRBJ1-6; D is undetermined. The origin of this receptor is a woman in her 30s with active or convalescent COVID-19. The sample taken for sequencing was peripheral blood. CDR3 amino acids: CASSLAGVGNSPLHF. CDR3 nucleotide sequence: TGCGCCAGCAGCTTGGCCGGGGTCGGTAATTCACCCCTCCACTTT.